This TCR beta chain was sequenced in a study of T cells in Graves' hyperthyroidism and ophthalmopathy. For the study at large: Peripheral blood was secured at the point of initial diagnosis, before any treatment. Regarding the study as a whole: Among thyroid clonotypes expanded above 0.001, most also appeared in blood.

Trimming cost V 0 bases and J 5 bases, with 8 bases left between them. In germline, CDR1 is LNHNV, CDR2 YYDKDF (reference sequence). The CDR3 is made up of 13 amino acids. Hyperthyroidism patients were newly diagnosed, had disease duration under 2 months, and were aged 18 to 65 years. Clinicians diagnosed patients from clinical symptoms, serum thyroxine and TRAb, thyroid ultrasound and orbital computed tomography. In the case of this clonotype: Its antigen is undetermined.

Amplification targeted TCR beta CDR3 regions from RNA transcripts. First-round RT-PCR with HTBI primers amplified the TCR CDR3 region. TCRdb independently ran MiXCR on the multiplex PCR reads; one entry per CDR3 protein. The repertoire has 500,000 to 700,000 distinct CDR3 sequences, approximately 15% of them found once; the top ten carry around 18%. Input material: blood. The chain employs TRBV15 and TRBJ2-7; no clear D. The receptor was isolated from a woman between 18 and 29 years old with Graves' hyperthyroidism. CDR3 sequence reads: CATSRDPINEQYF. The CDR3, as DNA: TGTGCCACCAGCAGAGATCCCATCAACGAGCAGTACTTC.